The 21 T cell receptor beta chains below all came from one sample that was sequenced in a study of T cell responses to AZD1222 COVID-19 vaccine. Assay used: immunoSEQ multiplex PCR; TCRdb lists only in-frame clones, some missing. The sample records tens of thousands of clones, 80% to 90% being singletons. The material was peripheral blood, obtained 28 days after the second AZD1222 dose. These receptors were collected from an adult who received the AZD1222 COVID-19 vaccine.

This chain links TRBV7-2 with TRBJ2-4; 9 bases are a match to TRBD1. V shed 6 bases, J shed 3 bases, and the junction held 6 bases outside the gene matches. CDR1 is SGHTA and CDR2 is FQGNSA in the germline V gene. CDR3 length: 15 residues. CDR3 amino acids: CASRGGQGSKNIQYF. Here the CDR3 DNA reads TGTGCCAGCAGGGGGGGACAGGGTAGCAAAAACATTCAGTACTTC.

The gene calls are TRBV5-1 and TRBJ2-4; D is unresolved. The V end lost 0 bases, the J end lost 8 bases, and 15 bases lay between the germline ends. Germline V gene lookup returns CDR1 SGHRS and CDR2 YFSETQ. The CDR3 is 15 amino acids. In DNA form, the CDR3 reads TGCGCCAGCAGCTTGGGAAGTTCAAGTAAGGACATTCAGTACTTC. This translates into CASSLGSSSKDIQYF.

J is TRBJ1-1 and V is TRBV12-3 or TRBV12-4; the D gene is possibly TRBD1 (5 bases). Deletions cut 2 bases from V and 8 bases from J, with 12 bases between. The CDR3 runs to 13 residues. The CDR3, as DNA: TGTGCCAGCAGTTTAAGGGAGACAGACGAAGCTTTCTTT. Its translation is CASSLRETDEAFF.

The chain recombines TRBV12-3 or TRBV12-4 with TRBJ2-3; D gene unclear. The CDR3 totals 12 residues. The V and J ends lost 2 bases and 7 bases respectively, with 7 bases between them. The CDR3 coding sequence is TGTGCCAGCAGTTTAACCCATTATACGCAGTATTTT. It specifies CASSLTHYTQYF.

This clone was recorded only once. This CDR3 reads CASSQGPAGGPYEQYF. CDR3 nucleotide sequence: TGTGCCAGCAGCCAAGGCCCAGCGGGAGGGCCTTACGAGCAGTACTTC. V gene TRBV3-1 (or the pseudogene TRBV3-2) combines with J gene TRBJ2-7; the match to TRBD2 covers 10 bases. Unmatched junction bases numbered 7, after V lost 1 base and J lost 4 bases. Germline V gives CDR1 LGHDT, CDR2 YNNKEL (reference sequence). The CDR3 contains 16 residues.

The rearrangement uses TRBV7-2 and TRBJ1-4; D might be TRBD1 (6 bases). The germline V gene encodes CDR1 SGHTA and CDR2 FQGNSA. V lost 8 bases, J lost 7 bases, and 17 bases lay in between. The CDR3 runs to 14 residues. CDR3 protein: CASSLGGAGEKLFF. CDR3 bases: TGTGCCAGCTCCTTAGGGGGAGCGGGTGAAAAACTGTTTTTT.

V and J are TRBV3-1 (or the pseudogene TRBV3-2) and TRBJ1-1; D gene unclear. This CDR3 contains 13 residues. Germline V gene data show CDR1 as LGHDT and CDR2 as YNNKEL (reference sequence). V was pared by 3 bases and J by 1 base, with 6 bases between. The CDR3 loop is CASSHGRNTEAFF. CDR3 coding DNA: TGTGCCAGCAGCCATGGAAGGAACACTGAAGCTTTCTTT.

This chain joins TRBV11-2 and TRBJ1-2, with 11 positions matching TRBD1. After removal of 5 bases from V and 6 bases from J, the junction contained 5 bases not matched to a gene. Germline-derived CDR1 and CDR2 are SGHAT and FQNNGV. This CDR3 has 14 amino acids. The CDR3 nucleotides are TGTGCCAGCAGCAGGGACAGGGGGTCGGATGGCTACACCTTC. Amino acids: CASSRDRGSDGYTF.

The CDR3 region is CASSQAPYYNEQFF. CDR3 nucleotide sequence: TGTGCCAGCAGCCAAGCACCTTATTACAATGAGCAGTTCTTC. The chain joins TRBV3-1 (or the pseudogene TRBV3-2) to TRBJ2-1; D not resolved. The CDR3 contains 14 residues. Looked up from germline, CDR1 is LGHDT and CDR2 is YNNKEL (reference sequence). The germline V and J ends were trimmed by 1 base and 4 bases, with 8 bases remaining between them.

This clone has a single count. V usage is TRBV10-3 and J usage is TRBJ1-2; a possible D gene is TRBD1 (6 bases). Germline V lookup: CDR1 ENHRY, CDR2 SYGVKD. Trimming stripped 3 bases from V and 8 bases from J, with 16 bases between. The CDR3 is 14 residues long. The CDR3 loop is CAISDTGTSRGYTF. For the CDR3, the DNA is TGTGCCATCAGTGATACCGGGACATCTAGGGGCTACACCTTC.

The chain links TRBV12-1 to TRBJ2-5; the DNA was not used to check the table's D call, TRBD2. TRBV12-1 represents a pseudogene. The CDR3 consists of 15 residues. CDR3 residues: CARVTPRDWMETQYF. CDR3 coding DNA: TGTGCCAGGGTCACGCCTCGGGACTGGATGGAGACCCAGTACTTC.

This clone was recorded a few times. The chain links TRBV5-6 to TRBJ1-1; 8 bases match TRBD1. Looked up from germline, CDR1 is SGHDT and CDR2 is YYEEEE. The CDR3 is made up of 14 amino acids. Unmatched junction bases numbered 10, after V lost 4 bases and J lost 8 bases. In DNA form, the CDR3 reads TGTGCCAGCAGCACCCCCAACAGGGGGTCAGAAGCTTTCTTT. It yields the protein CASSTPNRGSEAFF.

CDR3 sequence reads: CASSVSKAGQPQHF. CDR3 sequence (DNA): TGTGCCAGCAGCGTCAGTAAAGCGGGCCAGCCCCAGCATTTT. The rearrangement joins TRBV6-5 to TRBJ1-5, with D unresolved. The CDR3 loop spans 14 amino acids. The V end was cut by 6 bases, the J end by 7 bases, with 16 bases between. CDR1 is MNHEY, CDR2 SVGAGI, per germline.

V usage is TRBV28 and J usage is TRBJ1-5; D not certain. Per the germline V gene, CDR1 is MDHEN and CDR2 is SYDVKM. V lost 5 bases and J 2 bases, leaving 13 bases between the germline ends. This CDR3 region has 15 residues. In DNA form, the CDR3 reads TGTGCCAGCAGTCTCCAGGTAATTGGCAATCAGCCCCAGCATTTT. This gives the protein CASSLQVIGNQPQHF.

The chain links TRBV5-4 to TRBJ2-1, with D possibly being TRBD1 (6 bases). CDR1 and CDR2 from the germline V gene are SGHNT and YYREEE (reference sequence). V lost 4 bases, J lost 9 bases, and 14 bases lay in between. This CDR3 is built from 13 residues. In DNA form, the CDR3 reads TGTGCCAGCAGCCCCGGACAGTCGTCTGAGCAGTTCTTC. Its protein product is CASSPGQSSEQFF.

V and J are TRBV29-1 and TRBJ2-3; tentatively, D is TRBD1 (5 bases). There are 14 residues in the CDR3. V lost 7 bases and J 0 bases, leaving 14 bases between the germline ends. Germline values: CDR1 SQVTM, CDR2 ANQGSEA. The CDR3: CSAWGHGSTDTQYF. As DNA, the CDR3 is TGCAGCGCCTGGGGCCATGGCAGCACAGATACGCAGTATTTT.

The chain carries TRBV9 and TRBJ2-1; the match to TRBD1 covers 10 bases. The trim removed 0 bases at V and 9 bases at J, leaving 6 bases unmatched. CDR3 length equals 15 residues. Germline values: CDR1 SGDLS, CDR2 YYNGEE. The CDR3 bases are TGTGCCAGCAGCGTAGCCCCGGGACAGGGGAGTGAGCAGTTCTTC. Its protein is CASSVAPGQGSEQFF.

This clone is classed as medium-sized. V usage is TRBV24-1 and J usage is TRBJ1-1; D unresolved. Germline V CDR1 and CDR2: KGHDR, SFDVKD. Trimming removed 4 bases at V and 7 bases at J, with 9 bases between. This CDR3 has 12 residues. CDR3 in DNA: TGTGCCACCAGTGACCCTTCGGATGAAGCTTTCTTT. Its protein product is CATSDPSDEAFF.

To note about this clone: Other DNA sequences from this sample encode an identical CDR3 as well. This chain uses TRBV5-6 with TRBJ1-2; D possibly corresponds to TRBD1 (5 bases). V was clipped by 4 bases and J by 2 bases, with 12 bases between them. Germline V gene sequence: CDR1 SGHDT, CDR2 YYEEEE. The CDR3 extends over 14 amino acids. The CDR3 sequence: CASSLTTANYGYTF. CDR3 nucleotides: TGTGCCAGCAGCCTTACGACAGCCAACTATGGCTACACCTTC. The variable domain in full, with the rest retrieved from reference TRBV5-6 and TRBJ1-2, is DAGVTQSPTHLIKTRGQQVTLRCSPKSGHDTVSWYQQALGQGPQFIFQYYEEEERQRGNFPDRFSGHQFPNYSSELNVNALLLGDSALYLCASSLTTANYGYTFGSGTRLTVV.

The V gene is TRBV27, the J gene TRBJ2-7; 8 bases align to TRBD2. The CDR3 consists of 13 residues. Unmatched junction bases numbered 4, after V lost 5 bases and J lost 4 bases. The germline gives CDR1 MNHEY, CDR2 SMNVEV (reference sequence). This chain's CDR3 is CASSLREGYEQYF. CDR3 DNA: TGTGCCAGCAGTCTCCGGGAGGGATACGAGCAGTACTTC.

This sequence joins TRBV3-1 (or the pseudogene TRBV3-2) and TRBJ2-3, with TRBD2 as a possible D gene (5 bases). Trimming took off 8 bases at V and 1 base at J, with 16 bases between the two ends. Germline CDR1 reads LGHDT; CDR2 reads YNNKEL (reference sequence). This CDR3 region has 15 residues. The CDR3 DNA reads as TGTGCCAGCGCCACCCGAAGTAGCGGCACAGATACGCAGTATTTT. Residues: CASATRSSGTDTQYF.